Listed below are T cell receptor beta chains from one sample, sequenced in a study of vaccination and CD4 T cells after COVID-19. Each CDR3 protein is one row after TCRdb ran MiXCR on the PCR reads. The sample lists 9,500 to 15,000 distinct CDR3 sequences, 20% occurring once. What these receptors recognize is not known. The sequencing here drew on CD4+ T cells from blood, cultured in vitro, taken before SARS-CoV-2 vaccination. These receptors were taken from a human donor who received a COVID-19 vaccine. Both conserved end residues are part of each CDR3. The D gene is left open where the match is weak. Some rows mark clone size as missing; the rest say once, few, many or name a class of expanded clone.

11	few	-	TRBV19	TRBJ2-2	CASSRTGELFF	TGTGCCAGTAGTCGTACCGGGGAGCTGTTTTTT
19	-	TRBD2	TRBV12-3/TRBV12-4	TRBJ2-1	CASSSFGAGGLSSYNEQFF	TGTGCCAGCAGTTCGTTCGGAGCGGGGGGTCTGAGCTCCTACAATGAGCAGTTCTTC
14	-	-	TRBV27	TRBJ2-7	CASSFEGRAYEQYF	TGTGCCAGCAGTTTCGAGGGGAGAGCCTACGAGCAGTACTTC
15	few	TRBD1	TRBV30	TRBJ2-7	CAWSVRQGAMYEQYF	TGTGCCTGGAGTGTAAGGCAGGGGGCGATGTACGAGCAGTACTTC
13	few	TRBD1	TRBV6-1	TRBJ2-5	CASSKQGRETQYF	TGTGCCAGCAGTAAACAGGGGAGAGAGACCCAGTACTTC
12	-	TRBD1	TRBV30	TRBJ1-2	CAWSGTGYGYTF	TGTGCCTGGAGCGGGACAGGGTATGGCTACACCTTC
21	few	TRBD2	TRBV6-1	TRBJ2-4	CASSEIHVGLAGGPGKNIQYF	TGTGCCAGCAGTGAAATTCATGTTGGACTAGCGGGGGGGCCGGGCAAAAACATTCAGTACTTC
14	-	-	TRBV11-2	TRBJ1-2	CASSLGRAVYGYTF	TGTGCCAGCAGCTTGGGCAGGGCAGTCTATGGCTACACCTTC
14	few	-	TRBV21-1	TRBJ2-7	CASSLRGISYEQYF	TGTGCCAGCAGCCTGCGCGGGATCTCCTACGAGCAGTACTTC
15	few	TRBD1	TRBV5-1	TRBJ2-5	CATASLSGGLETQYF	TGCGCCACCGCTTCCCTATCAGGGGGCCTGGAGACCCAGTACTTC
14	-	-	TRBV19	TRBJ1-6	CASSMLKGFSPLHF	TGTGCCAGTAGTATGCTGAAGGGGTTTTCACCCCTCCACTTT
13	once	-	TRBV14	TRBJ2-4	CASSQALGSVEYF	TGTGCCAGCAGCCAAGCCCTAGGGAGTGTTGAGTACTTC
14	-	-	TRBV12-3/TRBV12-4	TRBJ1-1	CASSYAGEGTEAFF	TGTGCCAGCAGTTACGCAGGGGAGGGCACTGAAGCTTTCTTT
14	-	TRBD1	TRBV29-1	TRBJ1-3	CSVSDRASGNTIYF	TGCAGCGTGAGCGACAGGGCCTCTGGAAACACCATATATTTT
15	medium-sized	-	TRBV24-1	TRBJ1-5	CATSGIDDGNQPQHF	TGTGCCACCAGTGGTATTGACGACGGTAATCAGCCCCAGCATTTT
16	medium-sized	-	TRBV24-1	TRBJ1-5	CATSDPDGERNQPQHF	TGTGCCACCAGTGATCCGGACGGAGAGAGGAATCAGCCCCAGCATTTT
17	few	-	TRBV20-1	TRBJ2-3	CSARVLGGQGAPDTQYF	TGCAGTGCTAGGGTGTTGGGGGGACAAGGGGCACCGGATACGCAGTATTTT
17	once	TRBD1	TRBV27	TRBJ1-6	CASSLSGWVDRGSPLHF	TGTGCCAGCAGTTTATCGGGGTGGGTGGACAGGGGCTCACCCCTCCACTTT
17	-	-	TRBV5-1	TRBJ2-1	CASSLTGRGGGINEQFF	TGCGCCAGCAGCTTGACAGGGAGGGGGGGAGGGATCAATGAGCAGTTCTTC
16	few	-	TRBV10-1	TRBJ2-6	CASSPRESSGANVLTF	TGCGCCAGCAGCCCCAGGGAAAGCTCTGGGGCCAACGTCCTGACTTTC
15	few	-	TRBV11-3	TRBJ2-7	CASSLGAGFSYEQYF	TGTGCCAGCAGCTTAGGGGCAGGCTTCTCCTACGAGCAGTACTTC
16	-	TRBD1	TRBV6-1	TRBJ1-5	CASSGRDRGGNQPQHF	TGTGCCAGCAGTGGTAGGGACAGGGGAGGCAATCAGCCCCAGCATTTT
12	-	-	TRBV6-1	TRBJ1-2	CASTSGAYGYTF	TGTGCCAGCACGTCAGGGGCCTATGGCTACACCTTC
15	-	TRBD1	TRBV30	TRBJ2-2	CALTYGTGDTGELFF	TGTGCCTTAACCTACGGGACAGGGGACACCGGGGAGCTGTTTTTT
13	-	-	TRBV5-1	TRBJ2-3	CASSLGLEDTQYF	TGCGCCAGCAGCTTGGGTCTGGAAGATACGCAGTATTTT